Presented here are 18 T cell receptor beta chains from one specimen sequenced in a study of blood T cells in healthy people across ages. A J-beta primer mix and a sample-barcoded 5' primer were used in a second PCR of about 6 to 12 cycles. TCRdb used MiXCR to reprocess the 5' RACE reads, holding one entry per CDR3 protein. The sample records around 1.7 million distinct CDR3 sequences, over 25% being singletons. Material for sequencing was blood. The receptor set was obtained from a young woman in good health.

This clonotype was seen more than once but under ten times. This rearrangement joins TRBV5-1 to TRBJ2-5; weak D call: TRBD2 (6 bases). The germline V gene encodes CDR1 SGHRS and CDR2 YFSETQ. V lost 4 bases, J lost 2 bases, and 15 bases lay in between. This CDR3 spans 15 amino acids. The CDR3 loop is CASSPRGRHQETQYF. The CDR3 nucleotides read TGCGCCAGCAGCCCTCGGGGGAGACATCAAGAGACCCAGTACTTC.

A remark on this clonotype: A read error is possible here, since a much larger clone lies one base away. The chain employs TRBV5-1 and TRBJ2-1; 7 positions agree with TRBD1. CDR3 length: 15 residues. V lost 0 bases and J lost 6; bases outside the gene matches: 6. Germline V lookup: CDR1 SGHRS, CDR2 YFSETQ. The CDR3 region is CASSLAGQVGNEQFF. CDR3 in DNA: TGCGCCAGCAGCTTGGCAGGACAGGTGGGCAATGAGCAGTTCTTC.

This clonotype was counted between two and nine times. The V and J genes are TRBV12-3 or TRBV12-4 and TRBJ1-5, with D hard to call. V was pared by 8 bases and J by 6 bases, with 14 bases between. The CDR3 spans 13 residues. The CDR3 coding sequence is TGTGCCAGCTCCATAGGGAACACTCAGCCCCAGCATTTT. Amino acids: CASSIGNTQPQHF.

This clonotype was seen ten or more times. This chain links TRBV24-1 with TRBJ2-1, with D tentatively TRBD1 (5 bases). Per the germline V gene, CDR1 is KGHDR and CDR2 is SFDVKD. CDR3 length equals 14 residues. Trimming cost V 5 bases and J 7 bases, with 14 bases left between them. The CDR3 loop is CATSGVGPGNEQFF. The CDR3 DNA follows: TGTGCCACCAGTGGAGTGGGGCCTGGAAATGAGCAGTTCTTC.

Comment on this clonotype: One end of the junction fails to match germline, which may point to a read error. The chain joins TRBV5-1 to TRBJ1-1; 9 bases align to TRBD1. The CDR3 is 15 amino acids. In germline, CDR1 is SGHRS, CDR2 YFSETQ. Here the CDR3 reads CASSPGTGMNTVAFF. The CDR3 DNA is TGCGCCAGCAGCCCTGGGACAGGGATGAACACTGTAGCTTTCTTT. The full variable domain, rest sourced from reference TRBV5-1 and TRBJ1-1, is KAGVTQTPRYLIKTRGQQVTLSCSPISGHRSVSWYQQTPGQGLQFLFEYFSETQRNKGNFPGRFSGRQFSNSRSEMNVSTLELGDSALYLCASSPGTGMNTVAFFGQGTRLTVV.

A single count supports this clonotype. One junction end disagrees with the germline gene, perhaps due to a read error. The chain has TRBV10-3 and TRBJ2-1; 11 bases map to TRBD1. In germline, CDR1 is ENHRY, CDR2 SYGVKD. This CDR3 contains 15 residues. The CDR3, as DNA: TGTACCATCAGTGGACAGGGGGCGTTGGTCAATGGGCAGTTCTTC. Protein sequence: CTISGQGALVNGQFF.

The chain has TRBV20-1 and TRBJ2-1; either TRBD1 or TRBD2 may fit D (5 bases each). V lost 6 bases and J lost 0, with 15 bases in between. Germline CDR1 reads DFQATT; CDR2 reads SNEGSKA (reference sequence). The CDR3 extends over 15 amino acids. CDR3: CSAQTEGLSYNEQFF. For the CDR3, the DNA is TGCAGTGCGCAAACCGAGGGGCTCTCCTACAATGAGCAGTTCTTC.

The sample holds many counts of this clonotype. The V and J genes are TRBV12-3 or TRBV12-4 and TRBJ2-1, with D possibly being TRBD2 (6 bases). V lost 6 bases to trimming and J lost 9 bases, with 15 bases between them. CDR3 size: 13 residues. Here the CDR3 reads CASRAGRVGEQFF. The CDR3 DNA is TGTGCCAGCAGAGCCGGGAGAGTCGGTGAGCAGTTCTTC.

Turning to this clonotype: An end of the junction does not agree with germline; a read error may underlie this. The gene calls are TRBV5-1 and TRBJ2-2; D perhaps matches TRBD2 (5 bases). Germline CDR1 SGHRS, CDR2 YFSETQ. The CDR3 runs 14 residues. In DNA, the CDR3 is TGCGCCAGCAGAATAACATTTAACACCGGGGAGCGGTTTTTT. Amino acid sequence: CASRITFNTGERFF. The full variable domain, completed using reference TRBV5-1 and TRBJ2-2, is KAGVTQTPRYLIKTRGQQVTLSCSPISGHRSVSWYQQTPGQGLQFLFEYFSETQRNKGNFPGRFSGRQFSNSRSEMNVSTLELGDSALYLCASRITFNTGERFFGEGSRLTVL.

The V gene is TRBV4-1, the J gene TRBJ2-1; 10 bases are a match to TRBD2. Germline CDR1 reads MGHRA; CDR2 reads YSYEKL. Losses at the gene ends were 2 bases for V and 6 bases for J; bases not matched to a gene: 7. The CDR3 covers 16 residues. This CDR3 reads CASSQPKRGGRNEQFF. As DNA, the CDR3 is TGCGCCAGCAGCCAACCAAAGCGGGGGGGCCGCAATGAGCAGTTCTTC.

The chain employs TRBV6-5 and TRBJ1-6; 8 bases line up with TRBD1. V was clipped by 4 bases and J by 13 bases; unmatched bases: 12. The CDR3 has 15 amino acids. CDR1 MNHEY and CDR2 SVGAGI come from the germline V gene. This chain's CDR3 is CASSFIGTGDTPLHF. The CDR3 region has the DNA TGTGCCAGCAGTTTCATCGGGACAGGAGATACGCCCCTCCACTTT.

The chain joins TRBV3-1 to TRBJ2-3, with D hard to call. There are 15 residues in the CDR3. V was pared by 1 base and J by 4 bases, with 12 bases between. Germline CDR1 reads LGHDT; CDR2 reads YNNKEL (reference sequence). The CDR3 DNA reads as TGTGCCAGCAGCCAAGGTCTGGAAGCCCCAGATACGCAGTATTTT. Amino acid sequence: CASSQGLEAPDTQYF.

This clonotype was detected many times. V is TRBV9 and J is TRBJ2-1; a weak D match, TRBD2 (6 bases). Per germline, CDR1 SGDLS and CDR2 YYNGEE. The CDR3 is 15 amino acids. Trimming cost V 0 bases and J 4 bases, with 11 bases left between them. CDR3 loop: CASSVAGEGYNEQFF. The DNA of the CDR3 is TGTGCCAGCAGCGTAGCGGGAGAGGGGTACAATGAGCAGTTCTTC. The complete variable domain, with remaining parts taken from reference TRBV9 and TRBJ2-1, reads DSGVTQTPKHLITATGQRVTLRCSPRSGDLSVYWYQQSLDQGLQFLIQYYNGEERAKGNILERFSAQQFPDLHSELNLSSLELGDSALYFCASSVAGEGYNEQFFGPGTRLTVL.

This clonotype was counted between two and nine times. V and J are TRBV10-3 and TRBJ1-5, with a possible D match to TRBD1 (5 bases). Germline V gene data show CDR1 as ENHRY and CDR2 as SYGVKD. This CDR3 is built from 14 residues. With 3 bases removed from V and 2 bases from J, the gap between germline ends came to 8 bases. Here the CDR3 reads CAISEQDGNQPQHF. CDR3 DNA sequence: TGTGCCATCAGTGAACAGGACGGCAATCAGCCCCAGCATTTT.

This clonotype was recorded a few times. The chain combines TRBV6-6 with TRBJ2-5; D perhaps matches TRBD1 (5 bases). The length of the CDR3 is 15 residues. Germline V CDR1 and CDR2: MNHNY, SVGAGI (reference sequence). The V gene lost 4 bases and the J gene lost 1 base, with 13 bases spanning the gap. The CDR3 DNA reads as TGTGCCAGCAGTTCCCCGTCAGGGTTCCAAGAGACCCAGTACTTC. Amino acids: CASSSPSGFQETQYF.

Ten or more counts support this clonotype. The CDR3 bases are TGCAGTGCTAGTAGCGGAGGAGAGACCCAGTACTTC. This translates into CSASSGGETQYF. The rearrangement uses TRBV20-1 and TRBJ2-5; D may be TRBD2 (6 bases). CDR3 length equals 12 residues. V was shortened by 3 bases and J by 4 bases, with 9 bases between the two germline ends. Germline-derived CDR1 and CDR2 are DFQATT and SNEGSKA (reference sequence).

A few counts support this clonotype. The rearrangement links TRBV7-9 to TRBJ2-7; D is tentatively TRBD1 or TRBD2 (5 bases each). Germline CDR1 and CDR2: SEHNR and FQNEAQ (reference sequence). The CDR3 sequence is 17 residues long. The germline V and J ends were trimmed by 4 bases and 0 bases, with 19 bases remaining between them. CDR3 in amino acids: CASSSGRGSLASYEQYF. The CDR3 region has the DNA TGTGCCAGCAGCTCGGGACGGGGATCGCTGGCCTCCTACGAGCAGTACTTC.

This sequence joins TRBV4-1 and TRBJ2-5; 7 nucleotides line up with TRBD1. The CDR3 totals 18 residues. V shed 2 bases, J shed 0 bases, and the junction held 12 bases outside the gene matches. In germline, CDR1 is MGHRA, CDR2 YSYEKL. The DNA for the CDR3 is TGCGCCAGCAGCCAATCCAAGTATAGGGGGCGAGACCAAGAGACCCAGTACTTC. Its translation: CASSQSKYRGRDQETQYF.